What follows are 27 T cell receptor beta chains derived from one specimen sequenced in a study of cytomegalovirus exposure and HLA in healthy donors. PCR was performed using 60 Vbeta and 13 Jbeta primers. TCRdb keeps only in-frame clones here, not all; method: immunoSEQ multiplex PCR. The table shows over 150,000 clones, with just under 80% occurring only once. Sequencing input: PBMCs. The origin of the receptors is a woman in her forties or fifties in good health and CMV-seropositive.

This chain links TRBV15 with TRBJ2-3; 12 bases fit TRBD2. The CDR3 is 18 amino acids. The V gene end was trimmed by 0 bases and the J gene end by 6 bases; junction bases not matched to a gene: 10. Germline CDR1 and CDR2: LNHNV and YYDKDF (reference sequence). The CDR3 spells CATSRDHSGLAGRDTQYF. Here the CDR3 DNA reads TGTGCCACCAGCAGAGATCATTCCGGACTAGCGGGGCGGGATACGCAGTATTTT.

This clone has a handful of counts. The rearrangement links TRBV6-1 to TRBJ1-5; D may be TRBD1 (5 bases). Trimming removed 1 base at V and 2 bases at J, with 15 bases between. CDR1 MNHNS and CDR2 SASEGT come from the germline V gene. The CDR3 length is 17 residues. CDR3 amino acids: CASSEVGGRAGNQPQHF. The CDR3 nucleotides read TGTGCCAGCAGTGAAGTGGGTGGCAGGGCCGGCAATCAGCCCCAGCATTTT.

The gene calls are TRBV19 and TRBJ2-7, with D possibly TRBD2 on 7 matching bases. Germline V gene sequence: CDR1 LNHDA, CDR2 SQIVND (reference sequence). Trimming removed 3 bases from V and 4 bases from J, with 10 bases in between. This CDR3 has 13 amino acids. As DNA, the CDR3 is TGTGCCAGTAGTATGAGGGGGGGGTACGAGCAGTACTTC. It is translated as CASSMRGGYEQYF.

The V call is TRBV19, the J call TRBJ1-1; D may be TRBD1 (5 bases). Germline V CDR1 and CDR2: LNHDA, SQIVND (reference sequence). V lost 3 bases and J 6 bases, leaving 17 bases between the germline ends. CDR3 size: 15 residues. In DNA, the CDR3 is TGTGCCAGTAGTATGGCGGGGGAATTTCGGCCTGAAGCTTTCTTT. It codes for CASSMAGEFRPEAFF. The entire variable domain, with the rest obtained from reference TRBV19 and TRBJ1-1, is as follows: DGGITQSPKYLFRKEGQNVTLSCEQNLNHDAMYWYRQDPGQGLRLIYYSQIVNDFQKGDIAEGYSVSREKKESFPLTVTSAQKNPTAFYLCASSMAGEFRPEAFFGQGTRLTVV.

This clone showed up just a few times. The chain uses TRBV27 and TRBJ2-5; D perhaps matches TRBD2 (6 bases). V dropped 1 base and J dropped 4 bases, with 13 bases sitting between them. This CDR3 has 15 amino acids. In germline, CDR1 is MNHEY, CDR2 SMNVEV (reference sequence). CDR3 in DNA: TGTGCCAGCAGTTTATTGACGGGAGTGAGAGAGACCCAGTACTTC. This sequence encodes CASSLLTGVRETQYF.

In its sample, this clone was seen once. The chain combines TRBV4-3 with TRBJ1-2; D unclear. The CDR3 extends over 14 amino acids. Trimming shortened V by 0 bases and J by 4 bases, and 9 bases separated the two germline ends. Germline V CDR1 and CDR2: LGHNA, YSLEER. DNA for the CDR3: TGCGCCAGCAGCCAAGAGATGCGTTCCTATGGCTACACCTTC. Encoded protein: CASSQEMRSYGYTF.

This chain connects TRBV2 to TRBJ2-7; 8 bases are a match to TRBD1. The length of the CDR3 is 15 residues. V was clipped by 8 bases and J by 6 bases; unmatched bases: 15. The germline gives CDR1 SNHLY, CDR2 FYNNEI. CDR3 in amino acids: CASQPGTGQGGEQYF. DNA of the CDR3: TGTGCCAGCCAACCAGGAACCGGACAGGGTGGCGAGCAGTACTTC.

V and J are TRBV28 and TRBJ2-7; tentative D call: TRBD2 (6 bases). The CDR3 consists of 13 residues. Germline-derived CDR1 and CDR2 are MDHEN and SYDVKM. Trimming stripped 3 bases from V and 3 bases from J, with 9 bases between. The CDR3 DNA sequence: TGTGCCAGCAGTTTGGGGGGAGGCTACGAGCAGTACTTC. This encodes CASSLGGGYEQYF.

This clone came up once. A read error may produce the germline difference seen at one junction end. In DNA, the CDR3 is TGTGCTAGCAGCTTGGGACAGTTGGGTGACCCTTATGGCTACACCTTC. Its translation is CASSLGQLGDPYGYTF. The chain has TRBV7-7 and TRBJ1-2; 7 nucleotides align to TRBD1. Germline V gives CDR1 SSHAT, CDR2 FNYEAQ (reference sequence). The CDR3 is 16 residues long.

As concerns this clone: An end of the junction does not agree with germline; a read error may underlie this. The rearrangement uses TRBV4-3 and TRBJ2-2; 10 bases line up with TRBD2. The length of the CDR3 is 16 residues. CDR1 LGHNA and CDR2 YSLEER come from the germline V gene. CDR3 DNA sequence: TGCGCCAGCAGTTGGAGCGGGAGGGGGAACCCCGGGGAGCTGTTTTTT. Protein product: CASSWSGRGNPGELFF.

CDR3 sequence (DNA): TGTGCCAGCTCACCCCAGCCAGGGCCGGGCTACACCTTC. Translated: CASSPQPGPGYTF. V and J are TRBV18 and TRBJ1-2, with D perhaps matching TRBD1 (5 bases). The germline CDR1 and CDR2 sequences are KGHSH and LQKENI. The CDR3 has 13 amino acids. Trimming took 3 bases from V and 8 from J, leaving 13 bases between them.

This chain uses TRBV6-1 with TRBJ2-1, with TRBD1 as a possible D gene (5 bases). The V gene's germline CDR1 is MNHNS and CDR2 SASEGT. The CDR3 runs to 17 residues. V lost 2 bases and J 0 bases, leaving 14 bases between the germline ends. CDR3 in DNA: TGTGCCAGCAGTGAAAAGAGGACATCGTTCTCCTACAATGAGCAGTTCTTC. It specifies CASSEKRTSFSYNEQFF.

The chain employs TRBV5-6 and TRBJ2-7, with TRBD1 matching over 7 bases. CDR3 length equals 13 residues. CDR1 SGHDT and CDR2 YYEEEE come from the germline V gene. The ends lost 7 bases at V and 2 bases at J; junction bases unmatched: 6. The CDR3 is CASAVGTAYEQYF. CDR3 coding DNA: TGTGCCAGCGCGGTTGGGACAGCCTACGAGCAGTACTTC.

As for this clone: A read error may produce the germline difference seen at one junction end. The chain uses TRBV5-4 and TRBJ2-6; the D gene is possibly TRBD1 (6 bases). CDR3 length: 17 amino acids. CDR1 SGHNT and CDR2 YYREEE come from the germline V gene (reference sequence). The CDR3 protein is CASGRQDLYSGANGLTF. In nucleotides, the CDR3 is TGTGCCAGCGGACGACAGGACCTATACTCTGGGGCCAACGGCCTGACTTTC.

CDR3 nucleotides: TGTGCCAGCTCCCGACAGGGGGGTCTGCTTAATGAAAAACTGTTTTTT. The encoded protein is CASSRQGGLLNEKLFF. The chain joins TRBV19 to TRBJ1-4, with 9 bases lining up with TRBD1. The V gene's germline CDR1 is LNHDA and CDR2 SQIVND (reference sequence). The trim removed 9 bases at V and 4 bases at J, leaving 12 bases unmatched. The CDR3 sequence is 16 residues long. Together with reference TRBV19 and TRBJ1-4, the CDR3 gives the full variable domain: DGGITQSPKYLFRKEGQNVTLSCEQNLNHDAMYWYRQDPGQGLRLIYYSQIVNDFQKGDIAEGYSVSREKKESFPLTVTSAQKNPTAFYLCASSRQGGLLNEKLFFGSGTQLSVL.

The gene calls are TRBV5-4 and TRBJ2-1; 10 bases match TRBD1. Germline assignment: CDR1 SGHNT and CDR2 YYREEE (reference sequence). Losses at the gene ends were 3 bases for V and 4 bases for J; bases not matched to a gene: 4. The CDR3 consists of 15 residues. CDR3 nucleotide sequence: TGTGCCAGCAGCTCGACAGGGGGCAAGTACAATGAGCAGTTCTTC. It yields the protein CASSSTGGKYNEQFF.

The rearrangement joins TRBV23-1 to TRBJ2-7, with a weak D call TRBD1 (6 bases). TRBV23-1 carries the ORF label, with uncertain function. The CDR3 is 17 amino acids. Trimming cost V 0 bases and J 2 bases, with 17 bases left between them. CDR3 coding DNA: TGCGCCAGCAGTCAATCATCGGACAGACGACACGCCTACGAGCAGTACTTC. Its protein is CASSQSSDRRHAYEQYF.

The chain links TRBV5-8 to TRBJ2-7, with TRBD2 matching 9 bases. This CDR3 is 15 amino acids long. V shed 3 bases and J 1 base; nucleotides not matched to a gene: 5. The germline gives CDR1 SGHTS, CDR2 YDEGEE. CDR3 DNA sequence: TGTGCCAGCAGCTCACTAGCGGGCCTGTCCTACGAGCAGTACTTC. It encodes CASSSLAGLSYEQYF. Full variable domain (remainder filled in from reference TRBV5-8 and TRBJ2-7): EAGVTQSPTHLIKTRGQQATLRCSPISGHTSVYWYQQALGLGLQFLLWYDEGEERNRGNFPPRFSGRQFPNYSSELNVNALELEDSALYLCASSSLAGLSYEQYFGPGTRLTVT.

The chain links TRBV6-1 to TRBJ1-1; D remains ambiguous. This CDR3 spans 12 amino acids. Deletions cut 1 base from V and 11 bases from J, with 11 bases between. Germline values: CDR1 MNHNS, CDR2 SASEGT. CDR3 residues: CASSEDGGLAFF. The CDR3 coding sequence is TGTGCCAGCAGTGAAGATGGAGGGTTGGCTTTCTTT.

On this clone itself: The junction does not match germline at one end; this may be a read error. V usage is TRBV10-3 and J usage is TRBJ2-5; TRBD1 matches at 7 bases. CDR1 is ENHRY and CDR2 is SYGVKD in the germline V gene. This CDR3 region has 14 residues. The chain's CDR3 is CAIKLGGPQETQYF. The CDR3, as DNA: TGCGCCATCAAGCTAGGGGGCCCTCAAGAGACCCAGTACTTC.

In DNA form, the CDR3 reads TGCGCCAGCAGCCAAGATTTTTGGACTTGGAATGAGCAGTTCTTC. Amino acids: CASSQDFWTWNEQFF. The chain combines TRBV4-3 with TRBJ2-1, with D perhaps TRBD2 (5 bases). Trimming left V 0 bases short and J 7 bases short, with 13 bases between. The CDR3 extends over 15 amino acids. CDR1 is LGHNA and CDR2 is YSLEER in the germline V gene.

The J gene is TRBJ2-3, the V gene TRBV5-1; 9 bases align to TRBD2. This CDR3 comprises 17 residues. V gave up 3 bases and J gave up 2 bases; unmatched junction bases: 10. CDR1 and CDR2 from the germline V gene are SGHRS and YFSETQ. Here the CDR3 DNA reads TGCGCCAGCAGCTCGCAGGTTGGCGGGGGGGCCACAGATACGCAGTATTTT. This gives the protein CASSSQVGGGATDTQYF.

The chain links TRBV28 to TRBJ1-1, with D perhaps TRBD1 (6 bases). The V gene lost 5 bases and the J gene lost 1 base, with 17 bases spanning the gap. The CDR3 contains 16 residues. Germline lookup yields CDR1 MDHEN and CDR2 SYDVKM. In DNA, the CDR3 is TGTGCCAGCAGTGTCCGGGACAACCCGGGGAACACTGAAGCTTTCTTT. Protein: CASSVRDNPGNTEAFF.

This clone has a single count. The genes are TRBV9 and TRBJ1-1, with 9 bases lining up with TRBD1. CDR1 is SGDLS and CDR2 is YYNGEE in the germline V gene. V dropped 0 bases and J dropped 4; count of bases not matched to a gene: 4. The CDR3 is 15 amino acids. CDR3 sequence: CASSVGGQGGTEAFF. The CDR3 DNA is TGTGCCAGCAGCGTAGGGGGACAGGGAGGCACTGAAGCTTTCTTT.

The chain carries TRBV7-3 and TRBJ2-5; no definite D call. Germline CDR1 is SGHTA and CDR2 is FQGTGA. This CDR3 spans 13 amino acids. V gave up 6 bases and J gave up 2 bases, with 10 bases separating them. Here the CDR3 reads CASRPDGQETQYF. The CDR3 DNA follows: TGTGCCAGCAGACCTGACGGGCAAGAGACCCAGTACTTC.

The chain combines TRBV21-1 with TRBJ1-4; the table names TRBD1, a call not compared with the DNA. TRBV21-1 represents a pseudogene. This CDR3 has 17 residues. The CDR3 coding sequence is TGTGCCAGCCCCCCGTCAAAAAGGGGACAGGATAATGAAAAACTGTTTTTT. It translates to CASPPSKRGQDNEKLFF.

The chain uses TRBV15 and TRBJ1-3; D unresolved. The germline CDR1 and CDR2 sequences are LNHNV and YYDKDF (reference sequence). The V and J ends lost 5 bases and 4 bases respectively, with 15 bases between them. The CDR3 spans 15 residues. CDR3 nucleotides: TGTGCCACCAGCGCCTACCGGGGATGGGGAAACACCATATATTTT. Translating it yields CATSAYRGWGNTIYF.